This is a list of T cell receptor beta chains from one sample in a study of cytomegalovirus exposure and HLA in healthy donors. TCRdb keeps only in-frame clones here, not all; method: immunoSEQ multiplex PCR. Of roughly 230,000 clones in the sample, approximately 91% were seen once. The sequenced material came from PBMCs. These receptors were obtained from a girl aged 2 to 9 in good health and CMV-seronegative. Both conserved end residues are part of each CDR3. A D gene is named only where the DNA matches it firmly. Clone size appears in some rows only: once, few, many, or a class for an expanded clone.

>-|TRBV28|-|TRBJ1-5
CASSPRQYSNQPQHF
TGTGCCAGCAGTCCGCGACAATATAGCAATCAGCCCCAGCATTTT
>-|TRBV20-1|-|TRBJ1-2
CSARRDGYTF
TGCAGTGCTAGGAGGGATGGCTACACCTTC
>-|TRBV10-3|TRBD2|TRBJ2-1
CAISEWTSGRGSEQFF
TGTGCCATCAGTGAGTGGACTAGCGGGAGGGGGTCTGAGCAGTTCTTC
>-|TRBV27|-|TRBJ2-2
CASSYPSAGELFF
TGTGCCAGCAGTTACCCGTCAGCCGGGGAGCTGTTTTTT
>-|TRBV6-5|-|TRBJ1-4
CASSIYRDGDEKLFF
TGTGCCAGCAGCATATACAGGGACGGCGATGAAAAACTGTTTTTT
>-|TRBV4-1|TRBD1|TRBJ1-5
CASSQDPRTGLGPQHF
TGCGCCAGCAGCCAAGACCCCAGGACAGGTCTTGGGCCCCAGCATTTT
>-|TRBV27|TRBD2|TRBJ2-2
CASSPPGLAGGLSSAGELFF
TGTGCCAGCAGTCCGCCGGGACTAGCGGGAGGGCTCTCTTCGGCCGGGGAGCTGTTTTTT
>-|TRBV15|-|TRBJ1-4
CATTYGQATNEKLFF
TGTGCCACCACCTACGGACAAGCAACTAATGAAAAACTGTTTTTT
>-|TRBV7-9|TRBD1|TRBJ1-3
CASSFRQGDTIYF
TGTGCCAGCAGCTTCCGACAGGGAGACACCATATATTTT
>-|TRBV5-6|-|TRBJ1-2
CASSLGPVGYTF
TGTGCCAGCAGCTTGGGTCCTGTCGGCTACACCTTC
>-|TRBV7-2|-|TRBJ1-2
CASSLTGGGLWGYTF
TGTGCCAGCAGCCTCACGGGGGGGGGACTGTGGGGCTACACCTTC
>-|TRBV19|TRBD2|TRBJ2-3
CASSSSGRDTQYF
TGTGCCAGTTCGTCTAGCGGGAGAGATACGCAGTATTTT
>once|TRBV6-5|-|TRBJ1-2
CASSYSIDRLPGYTF
TGTGCCAGCAGTTACTCCATCGACAGACTCCCGGGCTACACCTTC
>-|TRBV28|TRBD2|TRBJ2-5
CASKRPAGGGQETQYF
TGTGCCAGCAAGAGGCCAGCGGGGGGAGGCCAAGAGACCCAGTACTTC
>-|TRBV6-5|-|TRBJ1-3
CASRQQGLGNTIYF
TGTGCCAGCAGACAACAGGGTCTGGGAAACACCATATATTTT
>-|TRBV6-5|-|TRBJ1-4
CASRRPATNEKLFF
TGTGCCAGCCGACGGCCTGCAACTAATGAGAAACTGTTTTTT
>-|TRBV19|TRBD1|TRBJ1-2
CASRPGTGGNYGYTF
TGTGCCAGTAGGCCCGGGACAGGGGGCAACTATGGCTACACCTTC
>-|TRBV11-2|-|TRBJ2-3
CASSLTRGDADTQYF
TGTGCCAGCAGCTTAACCCGCGGAGACGCCGATACGCAGTATTTT
>-|TRBV19|-|TRBJ2-5
CVSRQIPQETQYF
TGTGTCAGCAGACAGATACCACAAGAGACCCAGTACTTC
>-|TRBV7-6|-|TRBJ1-1
CASSSLQMNTEAFF
TGTGCCAGCAGCTCGCTACAGATGAACACTGAAGCTTTCTTT
>few|TRBV5-4|TRBD1|TRBJ2-7
CASSRPGQGSYEQYF
TGTGCCAGCAGTAGGCCGGGACAGGGTTCCTACGAGCAGTACTTC
>-|TRBV6-5|-|TRBJ1-5
CASSYGGGNQPQHF
TGTGCCAGCAGTTATGGAGGGGGCAATCAGCCCCAGCATTTT
>-|TRBV27|TRBD2|TRBJ2-2
CASSFSGGRTTGELFF
TGTGCCAGCAGTTTCTCAGGCGGGAGGACCACCGGGGAGCTGTTTTTT
>-|TRBV18|-|TRBJ1-3
CASSPVEQGAGGNTIYF
TGTGCCAGCTCACCGGTGGAGCAGGGAGCGGGAGGAAACACCATATATTTT
>-|TRBV9|-|TRBJ2-1
CASSLNNEQFF
TGTGCCAGCAGCCTAAACAATGAGCAGTTCTTC
>-|TRBV9|-|TRBJ1-1
CASSGRTEMKIMNTEAFF
TGTGCCAGCAGCGGGAGGACAGAGATGAAGATTATGAACACTGAAGCTTTCTTT
>once|TRBV30|-|TRBJ1-1
CAWRAGVEAFF
TGTGCCTGGAGGGCAGGGGTTGAAGCTTTCTTT
>-|TRBV6-5|-|TRBJ2-2
CASLGFSNTGELFF
TGTGCCAGCCTCGGGTTCTCGAACACCGGGGAGCTGTTTTTT
>once|TRBV5-5|TRBD1|TRBJ1-5
CASSPNWGTGAGSGNQPQHF
TGTGCCAGCAGCCCCAACTGGGGGACAGGGGCAGGTAGTGGCAATCAGCCCCAGCATTTT
>-|TRBV4-1|-|TRBJ2-1
CASSQYWGDLNNEQFF
TGCGCCAGCAGCCAATACTGGGGGGATTTGAACAATGAGCAGTTCTTC
>-|TRBV27|-|TRBJ2-2
CASSSDTGELFF
TGTGCCAGCAGTTCCGACACCGGGGAGCTGTTTTTT
>-|TRBV2|TRBD1|TRBJ2-5
CGVGQGQETQYF
TGCGGGGTGGGACAGGGGCAAGAGACCCAGTACTTC
>-|TRBV29-1|-|TRBJ2-5
CSVVKQETQYF
TGCAGCGTTGTTAAACAAGAGACCCAGTACTTC
>-|TRBV7-9|TRBD1|TRBJ2-7
CASSSGTGPEQYF
TGTGCCAGCAGTTCCGGGACAGGGCCCGAGCAGTACTTC
>-|TRBV5-1|-|TRBJ2-2
CASSPGQNTGELFF
TGCGCCAGCAGCCCGGGACAGAACACCGGGGAGCTGTTTTTT
>-|TRBV27|-|TRBJ1-1
CASSPPQGRNTEAFF
TGTGCCAGCAGTCCTCCCCAGGGTCGGAACACTGAAGCTTTCTTT
>-|TRBV10-2|TRBD2|TRBJ2-1
CASSVAWAGLADNEQFF
TGCGCCAGCAGTGTCGCGTGGGCGGGGCTAGCGGACAATGAGCAGTTCTTC
>-|TRBV7-6|-|TRBJ2-5
CASSLVVSSIQETQYF
TGTGCCAGCAGCTTAGTCGTTAGTTCGATCCAAGAGACCCAGTACTTC